This paragraph covers one T cell receptor (beta chain) sequence. The sample is drawn from a study of blood T cell repertoires in COVID-19. Overall study: Sources were T cells, B-cell-depleted T cells, or PBMCs; the material itself was cDNA or gDNA.

Method: immunoSEQ multiplex PCR; TCRdb's copy keeps in-frame clones and lacks some. The sample yields about 26,000 clones, about nine tenths seen once. The germline CDR1 and CDR2 sequences are MNHNY and SVGAGI (reference sequence). J gave up 5 bases and V 2 bases, and 2 bases lay outside the gene matches. There are 14 residues in the CDR3. This TCR was sampled from a human donor in a cohort sampled during active COVID-19. The donor label of this sample is uncertain. The gene calls are TRBV6-6 and TRBJ1-2; 10 nucleotides match TRBD1. The source material was peripheral blood. CDR3 coding DNA: TGTGCCAGCAGTTACCCGGGACAGGGGTATGGCTACACCTTC. It specifies CASSYPGQGYGYTF.